Listed below are T cell receptor beta chains from one sample, sequenced in a study of T-cell memory formation after mild COVID-19. TCRdb recomputed calls from the 5' RACE reads with MiXCR, one row per CDR3 protein. This table holds more than 250,000 distinct CDR3 sequences, around 15% found once. Sequences were obtained from PBMCs or a T cell subset sorted from them (not recorded which). These receptors were obtained from a man in his late teens or twenties who had mild COVID-19 (a few samples of this study predate the infection). Cell type and time point are not known. Both conserved end residues are part of each CDR3. The order of the fields is V gene, CDR3 length, D gene, J gene, clone size, CDR3 DNA, CDR3 protein. The D gene is left open where the match is weak. The listing skips clone size in some rows; elsewhere it reads once, few, many or a size class.

V gene: TRBV4-1
CDR3 length: 15
D gene: TRBD1
J gene: TRBJ1-3
clone size: NA
CDR3 DNA: TGCGCCAGCAGCGGACAGGGGCTCACTGGAAACACCATATATTTT
CDR3 protein: CASSGQGLTGNTIYF

V gene: TRBV5-1
CDR3 length: 16
D gene: NA
J gene: TRBJ2-2
clone size: NA
CDR3 DNA: TGCGCCAGCAGCTTCAGAGAGATACCGAACACCGGGGAGCTGTTTTTT
CDR3 protein: CASSFREIPNTGELFF

V gene: TRBV14
CDR3 length: 14
D gene: NA
J gene: TRBJ2-7
clone size: NA
CDR3 DNA: TGTGCCAGCAGCCAAGCCGGCAGGGGTGGGGAGCAGTACTTC
CDR3 protein: CASSQAGRGGEQYF

V gene: TRBV7-9
CDR3 length: 12
D gene: NA
J gene: TRBJ1-2
clone size: few
CDR3 DNA: TGTGCCAGCAGCTTGAATAACTATGGCTACACCTTC
CDR3 protein: CASSLNNYGYTF

V gene: TRBV20-1
CDR3 length: 15
D gene: TRBD1
J gene: TRBJ1-5
clone size: NA
CDR3 DNA: TGCAGTGCTAGTACAGGGGCTTATAGCAATCAGCCCCAGCATTTT
CDR3 protein: CSASTGAYSNQPQHF

V gene: TRBV7-8
CDR3 length: 14
D gene: NA
J gene: TRBJ2-7
clone size: few
CDR3 DNA: TGTGCCAGCAGCTTACCCGCTCACTCCTACGAGCAGTACTTC
CDR3 protein: CASSLPAHSYEQYF

V gene: TRBV6-2/TRBV6-3
CDR3 length: 15
D gene: NA
J gene: TRBJ1-6
clone size: NA
CDR3 DNA: TGTGCCAGCACCCTGGGGGCGTGGGGACATTCACCCCTCCACTTT
CDR3 protein: CASTLGAWGHSPLHF

V gene: TRBV7-6
CDR3 length: 13
D gene: NA
J gene: TRBJ1-2
clone size: NA
CDR3 DNA: TGTGCCAGCAGCGATTATACCAGGGTGGGCTACACCTTC
CDR3 protein: CASSDYTRVGYTF

V gene: TRBV9
CDR3 length: 15
D gene: TRBD1
J gene: TRBJ1-2
clone size: NA
CDR3 DNA: TGTGCCAGCAGCACCGGACAGGGGGCCGGCTTTGGCTACACCTTC
CDR3 protein: CASSTGQGAGFGYTF

V gene: TRBV7-3
CDR3 length: 14
D gene: TRBD2
J gene: TRBJ2-7
clone size: NA
CDR3 DNA: TGTGCCAGCAGCGTTAGCGGGGGGTACTACGAGCAGTACTTC
CDR3 protein: CASSVSGGYYEQYF

V gene: TRBV7-2
CDR3 length: 17
D gene: TRBD2
J gene: TRBJ2-5
clone size: few
CDR3 DNA: TGTGCCAGCAGCCCAACTAGCGGGGTCTCCTCTGGGAAGACCCAGTACTTC
CDR3 protein: CASSPTSGVSSGKTQYF